The sequence of this T cell receptor (beta chain) was determined in a study of T-cell memory formation after mild COVID-19. Overall study context: The study found TCR clusters largely donor specific.

UMIs and sample barcodes were carried by the TCR alpha and TCR beta cDNA libraries that 5'RACE produced using constant-segment primers. From the 5' RACE reads, TCRdb called clonotypes with MiXCR, one entry per CDR3 protein. The sample consists of 140,000 to 150,000 distinct CDR3 sequences, under 30% of them appearing once. Trimming took off 8 bases at V and 1 base at J, with 8 bases between the two ends. CDR1 is MNHNS and CDR2 is SASEGT in the germline V gene. The CDR3 consists of 12 residues. This chain joins TRBV6-1 and TRBJ1-1; D is uncertain. This TCR was sampled from an adult woman who had mild COVID-19 (a few samples of this study predate the infection). Cell type and time point are not known. Sequencing was performed on PBMCs or a T cell subset sorted from them (not recorded which). The CDR3 loop reads CASESGNTEAFF. The CDR3, as DNA: TGTGCCAGCGAATCGGGGAACACTGAAGCTTTCTTT.